This is a list of T cell receptor beta chains from one sample in a study of T-cell reconstitution after alpha-beta-depleted transplantation in children. MiXCR was run by TCRdb on the PCR reads, yielding one entry per CDR3 protein. This table holds more than 400,000 distinct CDR3 sequences, approximately 42% found once. The specimen was PBMCs, collected before TCRalphabeta/CD19-depleted stem cell transplant. These receptors all come from a girl aged 2 to 9 with aplastic anemia, due to receive a stem cell transplant. Each CDR3 is given with its conserved first and last residue. The D gene is left open where the match is weak. Only part of the rows carry a size: once, few, many, or a class if the clone is expanded.

V: TRBV15; J: TRBJ2-1; D: TRBD2; length: 16; size: .; CDR3: CATSRLSSGTYNEQFF; DNA: TGTGCCACCAGCAGGCTCTCTAGCGGGACGTACAATGAGCAGTTCTTC
V: TRBV13; J: TRBJ2-1; D: .; length: 15; size: few; CDR3: CASSLGTGGYNEQFF; DNA: TGTGCCAGCAGCCTCGGGACTGGTGGGTACAATGAGCAGTTCTTC
V: TRBV6-1; J: TRBJ1-2; D: TRBD1; length: 14; size: many; CDR3: CASRGTGVSYGYTF; DNA: TGTGCCAGCAGGGGGACAGGGGTCAGCTATGGCTACACCTTC
V: TRBV30; J: TRBJ2-3; D: TRBD1; length: 17; size: .; CDR3: CAWSDRGRRGSTDTQYF; DNA: TGTGCCTGGAGTGACAGGGGGCGGCGAGGAAGCACAGATACGCAGTATTTT
V: TRBV25-1; J: TRBJ1-2; D: .; length: 12; size: few; CDR3: CASSGGLEEPTF; DNA: TGTGCCAGCAGTGGTGGGTTGGAGGAACCCACCTTC
V: TRBV30; J: TRBJ1-5; D: TRBD1; length: 15; size: few; CDR3: CAWSDGQGRNQPQHF; DNA: TGTGCCTGGAGCGACGGACAGGGCCGAAATCAGCCCCAGCATTTT
V: TRBV20-1; J: TRBJ2-7; D: TRBD2; length: 15; size: .; CDR3: CSARLTPAGVAEQYF; DNA: TGCAGTGCTAGACTGACCCCTGCGGGAGTAGCCGAGCAGTACTTC
V: TRBV18; J: TRBJ1-5; D: TRBD1; length: 15; size: few; CDR3: CASSPPGGAGQPQHF; DNA: TGTGCCAGCTCACCGCCAGGGGGCGCGGGTCAGCCCCAGCATTTT
V: TRBV6-5; J: TRBJ2-2; D: .; length: 15; size: .; CDR3: CASSYMGASTGELFF; DNA: TGTGCCAGCAGTTACATGGGGGCGTCCACCGGGGAGCTGTTTTTT
V: TRBV5-1; J: TRBJ2-7; D: .; length: 14; size: few; CDR3: CASSLTVEDYEQYF; DNA: TGCGCCAGCAGCTTGACAGTAGAGGACTACGAGCAGTACTTC
V: TRBV20-1; J: TRBJ2-7; D: TRBD1; length: 14; size: many; CDR3: CSARVTGGDHEQYF; DNA: TGCAGTGCTAGAGTGACAGGGGGCGACCACGAGCAGTACTTC
V: TRBV20-1; J: TRBJ2-7; D: TRBD1; length: 16; size: once; CDR3: CSANRNRDRAVHEQYF; DNA: TGCAGTGCCAATAGGAATCGGGACAGGGCAGTCCACGAGCAGTACTTC
V: TRBV4-1; J: TRBJ2-4; D: .; length: 15; size: .; CDR3: CASSLERGDPNIQYF; DNA: TGCGCCAGCAGCCTAGAACGGGGTGACCCGAACATTCAGTACTTC
V: TRBV12-3/TRBV12-4; J: TRBJ2-7; D: .; length: 15; size: .; CDR3: CASSSRSRAPYEQYF; DNA: TGTGCCAGCAGTTCACGAAGCAGGGCCCCCTACGAGCAGTACTTC
V: TRBV30; J: TRBJ2-2; D: .; length: 14; size: many; CDR3: CARGKPLNTGELFF; DNA: TGTGCCAGAGGAAAGCCCTTAAACACCGGGGAGCTGTTTTTT
V: TRBV20-1; J: TRBJ2-1; D: TRBD2; length: 16; size: many; CDR3: CSARDWTSGRVDEQFF; DNA: TGCAGTGCTAGAGATTGGACTAGCGGGAGGGTCGATGAGCAGTTCTTC
V: TRBV30; J: TRBJ2-4; D: .; length: 18; size: few; CDR3: CAWKPNSVPLGTKNIQYF; DNA: TGTGCCTGGAAACCCAATTCGGTACCATTAGGGACCAAAAACATTCAGTACTTC
V: TRBV29-1; J: TRBJ2-5; D: .; length: 13; size: .; CDR3: CSVEAPSGETQYF; DNA: TGCAGCGTTGAGGCCCCCAGCGGGGAGACCCAGTACTTC
V: TRBV20-1; J: TRBJ2-2; D: .; length: 17; size: .; CDR3: CSARDEWGVLGTGELFF; DNA: TGCAGTGCTAGAGATGAATGGGGGGTTCTGGGCACCGGGGAGCTGTTTTTT
V: TRBV7-9; J: TRBJ1-1; D: .; length: 15; size: few; CDR3: CASSQDQGGNTEAFF; DNA: TGTGCCAGCAGCCAGGACCAGGGAGGGAACACTGAAGCTTTCTTT
V: TRBV7-2; J: TRBJ1-6; D: TRBD1; length: 15; size: few; CDR3: CASSFGTVFNSPLHF; DNA: TGTGCCAGCAGCTTTGGGACAGTGTTTAATTCACCCCTCCACTTT
V: TRBV28; J: TRBJ2-2; D: .; length: 16; size: many; CDR3: CASRVERGVGSGELFF; DNA: TGTGCCAGCCGGGTCGAAAGGGGCGTTGGTTCCGGGGAGCTGTTTTTT
V: TRBV12-3/TRBV12-4; J: TRBJ1-5; D: .; length: 13; size: .; CDR3: CASSGGWEQPQHF; DNA: TGTGCCAGCAGTGGAGGGTGGGAGCAGCCCCAGCATTTT
V: TRBV28; J: TRBJ1-4; D: .; length: 15; size: few; CDR3: CASSQRRGNGEKLFF; DNA: TGTGCCAGCAGTCAGAGGCGGGGTAATGGTGAAAAACTGTTTTTT
V: TRBV28; J: TRBJ2-1; D: TRBD2; length: 17; size: .; CDR3: CASSIPSGRAPYNEQFF; DNA: TGTGCCAGCAGCATCCCTAGCGGGAGGGCCCCCTACAATGAGCAGTTCTTC
V: TRBV12-3/TRBV12-4; J: TRBJ2-7; D: .; length: 15; size: many; CDR3: CASSPDGGPTYEQYF; DNA: TGTGCCAGCAGCCCGGACGGCGGGCCGACCTACGAGCAGTACTTC
V: TRBV20-1; J: TRBJ1-2; D: TRBD1; length: 14; size: .; CDR3: CSLTGGAANYGYTF; DNA: TGCAGTCTTACAGGGGGGGCCGCTAACTATGGCTACACCTTC
V: TRBV20-1; J: TRBJ2-7; D: TRBD2; length: 14; size: few; CDR3: CSARGLDHLYEQYF; DNA: TGCAGTGCCCGCGGACTAGACCACCTTTACGAGCAGTACTTC